This T cell receptor (beta chain) was identified during a study of T-cell memory formation after mild COVID-19. Findings and caveats of the study: The study detected some responding clones in pre-infection memory, suggesting cross-reactive memory joined. While clones contracting from day 15 to 85 were balanced between CD4 and CD8, later expanders leaned CD4+.

CDR3 length: 13 amino acids. Deletions cut 0 bases from V and 2 bases from J, with 8 bases between. Germline-derived CDR1 and CDR2 are DFQATT and SNEGSKA (reference sequence). This clonotype was seen ten or more times. The antigen is not known. Barcoded TCR alpha and TCR beta cDNA libraries with UMIs came from 5'RACE using constant-segment primers. One entry per CDR3 protein, called by TCRdb with MiXCR from the 5' RACE reads. The data hold more than 14,000 distinct CDR3 sequences, with over 20% observed a single time. This chain links TRBV20-1 with TRBJ2-7; D gene unclear. This clonotype was obtained from a man aged 18-30 years who had mild COVID-19 (a few samples of this study predate the infection). Cell type and time point are not known. The specimen sequenced was PBMCs or a T cell subset sorted from them (not recorded which). Here the CDR3 reads CSARDDRTYEQYF. In nucleotides, the CDR3 is TGCAGTGCTAGAGACGATAGAACCTACGAGCAGTACTTC.